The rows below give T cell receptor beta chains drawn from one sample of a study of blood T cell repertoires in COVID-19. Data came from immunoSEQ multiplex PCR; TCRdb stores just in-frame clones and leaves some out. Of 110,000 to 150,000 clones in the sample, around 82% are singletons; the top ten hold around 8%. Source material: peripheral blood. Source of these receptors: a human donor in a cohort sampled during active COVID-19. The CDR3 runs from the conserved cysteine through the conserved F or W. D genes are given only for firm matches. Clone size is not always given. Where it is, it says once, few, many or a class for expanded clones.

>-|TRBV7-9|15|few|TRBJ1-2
TGTGCCAGCAGCTTAGTGGCAGGACAAGGGGATGGCTACACCTTC
CASSLVAGQGDGYTF
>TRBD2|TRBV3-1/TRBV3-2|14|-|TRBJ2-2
TGTGCCAGCAGCCTACTAGCGGGGGCCGGGGAGCTGTTTTTT
CASSLLAGAGELFF
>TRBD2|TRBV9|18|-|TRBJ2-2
TGTGCCAGCAGCGTACTGACTAGCGGGGGGGCGAACACCGGGGAGCTGTTTTTT
CASSVLTSGGANTGELFF
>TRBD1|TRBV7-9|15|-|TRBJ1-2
TGTGCCAGCAGCTTAGCGGGGACAGGGCCCGATGGCTACACCTTC
CASSLAGTGPDGYTF
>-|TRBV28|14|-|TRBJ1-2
TGTGCCAGCAGTCCCGGGACAACGGACTATGGCTACACCTTC
CASSPGTTDYGYTF
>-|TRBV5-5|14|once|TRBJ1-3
TGTGCCAGCAGCCCGACTCTATCTGGAAACACCATATATTTT
CASSPTLSGNTIYF
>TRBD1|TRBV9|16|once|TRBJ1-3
TGTGCCAGCAGCATCCAGCCTCAGGGGGCTGGAAACACCATATATTTT
CASSIQPQGAGNTIYF
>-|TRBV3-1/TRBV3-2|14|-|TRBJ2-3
TGTGCCAGCAGCCACGGGGGAGACACAGATACGCAGTATTTT
CASSHGGDTDTQYF
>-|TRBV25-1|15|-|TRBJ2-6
TGTGCCAGCAGCGAGTCAGGGGCTGGGGCCAACGTCCTGACTTTC
CASSESGAGANVLTF
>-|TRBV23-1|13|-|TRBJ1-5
TGCGCCAGCACCCCCCCAGAGGTTCAGCCCCAGCATTTT
CASTPPEVQPQHF
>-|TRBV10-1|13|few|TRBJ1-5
TGCGCCAGCAGTGAGAGGGGTACTCAGCCCCAGCATTTT
CASSERGTQPQHF
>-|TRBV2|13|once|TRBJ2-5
TGTGCCAGCACAGGCAGGGTTGGCGAGACCCAGTACTTC
CASTGRVGETQYF
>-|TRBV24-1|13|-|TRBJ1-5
TGTGCCGCTACCGCCCCGGGGAATCAGCCCCAGCATTTT
CAATAPGNQPQHF
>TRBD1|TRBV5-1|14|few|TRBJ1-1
TGCGCCAGCAGCCAGGGGGCTGGGAACACTGAAGCTTTCTTT
CASSQGAGNTEAFF
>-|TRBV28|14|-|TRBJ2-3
TGTGCCAGCAGCCCTACGTCTAGCACAGATACGCAGTATTTT
CASSPTSSTDTQYF
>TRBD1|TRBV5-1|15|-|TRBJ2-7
TGCGCCAGCAGCTTGGCTACGACAGGGGTCTACGAGCAGTACTTC
CASSLATTGVYEQYF
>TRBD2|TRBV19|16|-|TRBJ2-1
TGTGCCAGTAGCCATTCCGGGACTAGGGCCTACAATGAGCAGTTCTTC
CASSHSGTRAYNEQFF
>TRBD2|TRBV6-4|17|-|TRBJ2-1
TGTGCCAGCAGTGAAAAACCGACTAGCGGGGGCTACAATGAGCAGTTCTTC
CASSEKPTSGGYNEQFF
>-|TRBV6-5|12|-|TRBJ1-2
TGTGCCAGCAGTTGGGCCAACTATGGCTACACCTTC
CASSWANYGYTF
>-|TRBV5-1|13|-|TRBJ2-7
TGCGCCAGCGGGAGTGGGGGGTTGTACGAGCAGTACTTC
CASGSGGLYEQYF
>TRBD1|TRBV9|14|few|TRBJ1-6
TGTGCCAGCAGAGCTAAGGGGGCGGAGTCACCCCTCCACTTT
CASRAKGAESPLHF
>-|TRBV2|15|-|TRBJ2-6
TGTGCCAGCAGTGCCCCAGGGGCTGGGGCCAACGTCCTGACTTTC
CASSAPGAGANVLTF
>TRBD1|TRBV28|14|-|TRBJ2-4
TGTGCCAGCAGTCGACGGACAGGGGTGAACATTCAGTACTTC
CASSRRTGVNIQYF
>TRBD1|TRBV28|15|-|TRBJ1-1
TGTGCCAGCAGTTTATGGGGACAGGGGAACACTGAAGCTTTCTTT
CASSLWGQGNTEAFF
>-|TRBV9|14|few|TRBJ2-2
TGTGCCAGCAGCGTAGGGACAGACACCGGGGAGCTGTTTTTT
CASSVGTDTGELFF
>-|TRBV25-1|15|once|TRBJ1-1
TGTGCCAGCAGTGGCGCCAGGGGTTATTACACTGAAGCTTTCTTT
CASSGARGYYTEAFF
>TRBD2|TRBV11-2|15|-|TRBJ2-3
TGTGCCAGCAGCGGGAAGCGGGGGGGCCGGGATACGCAGTATTTT
CASSGKRGGRDTQYF
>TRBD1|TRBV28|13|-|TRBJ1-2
TGTGCCAGCACCGAAGACAGGGCCTATGGCTACACCTTC
CASTEDRAYGYTF
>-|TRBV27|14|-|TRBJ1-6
TGTGCCAGCAGTCGAACACAGGGAGGGTCACCCCTCCACTTT
CASSRTQGGSPLHF
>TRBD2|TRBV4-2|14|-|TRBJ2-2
TGTGCCAGCAGCCGGCGGGGGGAGGACGGGGAGCTGTTTTTT
CASSRRGEDGELFF
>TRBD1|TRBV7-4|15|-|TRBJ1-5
TGTGCCAGCAGCTCGGGGACAGATAGCAATCAGCCCCAGCATTTT
CASSSGTDSNQPQHF
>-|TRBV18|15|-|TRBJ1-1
TGTGCCAGCTCGGAGACGATGGATGCGAACACTGAAGCTTTCTTT
CASSETMDANTEAFF
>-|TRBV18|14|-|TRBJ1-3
TGTGCCAGCTCACCCGGAGTAACTGGAAACACCATATATTTT
CASSPGVTGNTIYF
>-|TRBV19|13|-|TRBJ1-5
TGTGCCAGTAGTATAGATCATGTTCAGCCCCAGCATTTT
CASSIDHVQPQHF
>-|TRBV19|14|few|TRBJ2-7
TGTGCCAGTAGGCGGACGGACAAATCCTACGAGCAGTACTTC
CASRRTDKSYEQYF
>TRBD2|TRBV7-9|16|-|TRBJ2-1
TGTGCCAGCAGCTCACCGGGACTAGCGGATGTGCATGAGCAGTTCTTC
CASSSPGLADVHEQFF
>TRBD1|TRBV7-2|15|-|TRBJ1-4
TGTGCCAGCAGCTTAAGGGGACAGAGTAATGAAAAACTGTTTTTT
CASSLRGQSNEKLFF
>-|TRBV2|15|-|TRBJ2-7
TGTGCCAGCAGTGTCTTGGGGCAGGGGTCCTACGAGCAGTACTTC
CASSVLGQGSYEQYF
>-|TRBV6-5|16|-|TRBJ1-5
TGTGCCAGCAGTTCAGCCGGGGGGCCTAGCAATCAGCCCCAGCATTTT
CASSSAGGPSNQPQHF
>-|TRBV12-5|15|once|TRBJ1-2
TGTGCTAGTGGTTTGGAAGCCAGGGGAAACTATGGCTACACCTTC
CASGLEARGNYGYTF
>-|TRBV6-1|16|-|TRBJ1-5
TGTGCCAGCAGTGAATTCGGGGGAATAAGCAATCAGCCCCAGCATTTT
CASSEFGGISNQPQHF
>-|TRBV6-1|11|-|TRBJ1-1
TGTGCCAGCAGTGAAGAACTAGAAGCTTTCTTT
CASSEELEAFF
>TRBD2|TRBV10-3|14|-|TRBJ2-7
TGTGCCATCAGTGAGTCGAGCGCAGCGGGAGAGCAGTACTTC
CAISESSAAGEQYF
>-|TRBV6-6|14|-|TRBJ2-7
TGTGCCAGCAGGCAGGATCCCCAGGATGCCGAGCAGTACTTC
CASRQDPQDAEQYF
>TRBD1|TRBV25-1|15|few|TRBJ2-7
TGTGCCAGCAGTGAATACAGGGGGAACTCCTACGAGCAGTACTTC
CASSEYRGNSYEQYF
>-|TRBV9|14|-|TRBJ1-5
TGTGCCAGCAGCGTAGGACAGGACAATCAGCCCCAGCATTTT
CASSVGQDNQPQHF
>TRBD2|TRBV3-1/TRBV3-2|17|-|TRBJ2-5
TGTGCCAGCAGCCGATGGGCTAGCGGGGGGGCCGGAGAGACCCAGTACTTC
CASSRWASGGAGETQYF
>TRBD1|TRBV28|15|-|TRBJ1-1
TGTGCCAGCACCTCATTTGGACAGGGATTCACTGAAGCTTTCTTT
CASTSFGQGFTEAFF
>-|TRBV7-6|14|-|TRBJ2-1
TGTGCCAGCAGCTGGCGTCGGGACTTCAATGAGCAGTTCTTC
CASSWRRDFNEQFF
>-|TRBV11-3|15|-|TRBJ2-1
TGTGCCAGCAGCCCAGGCAGGGTTCACCCTTTGGGGCAGTTCTTC
CASSPGRVHPLGQFF
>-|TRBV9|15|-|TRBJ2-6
TGTGCCAGCAGCCCCCTCGGGTCCGGGGCCAACGTCCTGACTTTC
CASSPLGSGANVLTF
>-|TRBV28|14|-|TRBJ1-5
TGTGCCAGCAGCCTACAGGAGTTAAATCAGCCCCAGCATTTT
CASSLQELNQPQHF
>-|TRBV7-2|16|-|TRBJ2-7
TGTGCCAGCAGCCCCCGGTCTCCTGGGAGCTCCTACGAGCAGTACTTC
CASSPRSPGSSYEQYF
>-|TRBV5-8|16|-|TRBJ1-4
TGTGCCAGCAGCGCAAACACAGGGTACGCTAATGAAAAACTGTTTTTT
CASSANTGYANEKLFF
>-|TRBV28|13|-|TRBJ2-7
TGTGCCACCAGGCTAGACGGTGTGTACGAGCAGTACTTC
CATRLDGVYEQYF
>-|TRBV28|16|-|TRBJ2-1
TGTGCCAGCAGTGACTCAGGCCAGGGGATATACAATGAGCAGTTCTTC
CASSDSGQGIYNEQFF
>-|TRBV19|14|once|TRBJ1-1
TGTGCCAGTAGTATACGAGGGCGGACCACTGAAGCTTTCTTT
CASSIRGRTTEAFF
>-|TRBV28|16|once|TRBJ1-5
TGTGCCAGCTGCAGCGATTTAAGATATAGCAATCAGCCCCAGCATTTT
CASCSDLRYSNQPQHF